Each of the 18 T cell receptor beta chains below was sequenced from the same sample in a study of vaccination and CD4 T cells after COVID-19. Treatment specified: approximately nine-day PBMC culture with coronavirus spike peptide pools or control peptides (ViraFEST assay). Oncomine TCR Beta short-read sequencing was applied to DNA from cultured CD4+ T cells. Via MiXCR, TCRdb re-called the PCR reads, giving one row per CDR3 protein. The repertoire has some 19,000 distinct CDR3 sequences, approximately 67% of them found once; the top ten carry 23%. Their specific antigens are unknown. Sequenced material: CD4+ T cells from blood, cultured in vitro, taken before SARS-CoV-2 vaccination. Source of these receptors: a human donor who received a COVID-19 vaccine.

DNA for the CDR3: TGTGCCAGTAGTATTGATGGGACAGGGGGCGATAACTATGGCTACACCTTC. Translated, it gives CASSIDGTGGDNYGYTF. V gene TRBV19 combines with J gene TRBJ1-2; 12 bases line up with TRBD1. The germline V gene encodes CDR1 LNHDA and CDR2 SQIVND (reference sequence). This CDR3 region has 17 residues. J lost 1 base, V lost 3 bases, and 6 bases had no gene match.

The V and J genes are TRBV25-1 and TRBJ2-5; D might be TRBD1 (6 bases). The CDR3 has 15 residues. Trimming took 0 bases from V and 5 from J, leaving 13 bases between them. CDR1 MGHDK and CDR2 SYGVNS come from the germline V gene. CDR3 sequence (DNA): TGTGCCAGCAGTGAATATAGTGGGGGCGGGGAGACCCAGTACTTC. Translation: CASSEYSGGGETQYF.

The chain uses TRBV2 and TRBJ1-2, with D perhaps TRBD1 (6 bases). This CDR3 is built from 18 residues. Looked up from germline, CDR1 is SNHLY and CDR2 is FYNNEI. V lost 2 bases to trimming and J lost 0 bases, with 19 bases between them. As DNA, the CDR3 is TGTGCCAGCAGTGAATTGGGTCCAGGACAGATAGCTAACTATGGCTACACCTTC. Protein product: CASSELGPGQIANYGYTF.

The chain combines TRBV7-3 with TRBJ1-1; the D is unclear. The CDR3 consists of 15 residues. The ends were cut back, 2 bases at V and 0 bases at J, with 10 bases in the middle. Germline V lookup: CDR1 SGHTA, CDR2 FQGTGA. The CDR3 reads CASSLSPSMNTEAFF. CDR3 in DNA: TGTGCCAGCAGCTTATCTCCCAGTATGAACACTGAAGCTTTCTTT. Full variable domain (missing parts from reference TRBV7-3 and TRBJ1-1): GAGVSQTPSNKVTEKGKYVELRCDPISGHTALYWYRQSLGQGPEFLIYFQGTGAADDSGLPNDRFFAVRPEGSVSTLKIQRTERGDSAVYLCASSLSPSMNTEAFFGQGTRLTVV.

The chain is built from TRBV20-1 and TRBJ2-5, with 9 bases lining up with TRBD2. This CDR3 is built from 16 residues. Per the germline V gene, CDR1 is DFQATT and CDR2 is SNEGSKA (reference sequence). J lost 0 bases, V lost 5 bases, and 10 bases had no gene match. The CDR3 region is CSASDGVAGDQETQYF. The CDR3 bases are TGCAGTGCTTCCGACGGGGTAGCGGGGGACCAAGAGACCCAGTACTTC.

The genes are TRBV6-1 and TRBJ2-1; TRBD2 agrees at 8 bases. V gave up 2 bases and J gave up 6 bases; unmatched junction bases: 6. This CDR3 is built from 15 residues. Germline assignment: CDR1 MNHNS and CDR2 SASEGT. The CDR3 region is CASSEKGTRVNEQFF. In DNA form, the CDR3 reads TGTGCCAGCAGTGAAAAAGGGACTAGGGTCAATGAGCAGTTCTTC.

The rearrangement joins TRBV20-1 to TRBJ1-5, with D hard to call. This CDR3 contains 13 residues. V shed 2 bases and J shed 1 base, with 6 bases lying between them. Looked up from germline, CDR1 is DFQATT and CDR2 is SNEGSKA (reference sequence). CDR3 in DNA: TGCAGTGCTAGACATCAGAGCAATCAGCCCCAGCATTTT. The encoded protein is CSARHQSNQPQHF.

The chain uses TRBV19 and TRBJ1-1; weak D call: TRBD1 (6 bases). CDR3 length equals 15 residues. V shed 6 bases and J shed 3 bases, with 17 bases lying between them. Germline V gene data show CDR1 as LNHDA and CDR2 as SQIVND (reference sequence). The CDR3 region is CASRTGLQRDTEAFF. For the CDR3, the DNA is TGTGCCAGTAGGACAGGACTACAACGGGACACTGAAGCTTTCTTT.

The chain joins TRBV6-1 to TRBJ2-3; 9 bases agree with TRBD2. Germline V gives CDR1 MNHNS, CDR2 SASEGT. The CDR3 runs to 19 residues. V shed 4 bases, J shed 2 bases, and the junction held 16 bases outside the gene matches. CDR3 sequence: CASSGPSGVLNTYTDTQYF. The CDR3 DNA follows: TGTGCCAGCAGTGGCCCTAGCGGGGTTCTCAACACATACACAGATACGCAGTATTTT.

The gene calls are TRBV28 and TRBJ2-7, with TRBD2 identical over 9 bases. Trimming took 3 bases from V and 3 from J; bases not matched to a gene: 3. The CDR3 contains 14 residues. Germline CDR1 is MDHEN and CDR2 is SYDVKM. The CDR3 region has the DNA TGTGCCAGCAGTTTGCTAGCGGGACTCTACGAGCAGTACTTC. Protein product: CASSLLAGLYEQYF.

CDR3 DNA sequence: TGTGCCAGCAGTTTAGTCTATCGGAGCCCCTCCTACAATGAGCAGTTCTTC. It codes for CASSLVYRSPSYNEQFF. The V gene is TRBV12-3 or TRBV12-4, the J gene TRBJ2-1, with D hard to call. This CDR3 is built from 17 residues. V lost 1 base to trimming and J lost 0 bases, with 13 bases between them.

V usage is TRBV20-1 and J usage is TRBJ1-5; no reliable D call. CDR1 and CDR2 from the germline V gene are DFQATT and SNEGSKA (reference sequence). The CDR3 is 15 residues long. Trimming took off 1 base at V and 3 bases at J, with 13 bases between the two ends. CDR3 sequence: CSARGDPHSNQPQHF. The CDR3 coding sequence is TGCAGTGCTAGAGGCGATCCCCACTCCAATCAGCCCCAGCATTTT.

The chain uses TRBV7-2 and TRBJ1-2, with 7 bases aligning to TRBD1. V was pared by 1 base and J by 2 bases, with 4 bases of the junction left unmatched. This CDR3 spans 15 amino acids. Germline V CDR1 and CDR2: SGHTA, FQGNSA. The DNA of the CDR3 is TGTGCCAGCAGCTTAGGAGGGGGCACCAACTATGGCTACACCTTC. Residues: CASSLGGGTNYGYTF.

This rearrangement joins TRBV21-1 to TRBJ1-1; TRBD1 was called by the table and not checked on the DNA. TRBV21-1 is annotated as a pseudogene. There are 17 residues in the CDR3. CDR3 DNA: TGTGCCAGCAGCAAAGCGGGTGGACAGTGGAGGGACACTGAAGCTTTCTTT. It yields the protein CASSKAGGQWRDTEAFF.

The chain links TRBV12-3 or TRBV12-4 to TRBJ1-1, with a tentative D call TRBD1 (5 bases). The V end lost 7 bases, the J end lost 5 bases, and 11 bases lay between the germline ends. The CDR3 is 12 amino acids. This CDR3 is CASTQGWTEAFF. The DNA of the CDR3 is TGTGCCAGCACCCAGGGTTGGACTGAAGCTTTCTTT.

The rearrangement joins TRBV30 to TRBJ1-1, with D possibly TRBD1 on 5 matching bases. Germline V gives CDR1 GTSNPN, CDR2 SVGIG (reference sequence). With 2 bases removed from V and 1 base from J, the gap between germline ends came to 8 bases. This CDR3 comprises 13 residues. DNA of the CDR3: TGTGCCTGGAGTACTCAGGGGAACACTGAAGCTTTCTTT. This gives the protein CAWSTQGNTEAFF. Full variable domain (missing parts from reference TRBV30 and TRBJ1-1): SQTIHQWPATLVQPVGSPLSLECTVEGTSNPNLYWYRQAAGRGLQLLFYSVGIGQISSEVPQNLSASRPQDRQFILSSKKLLLSDSGFYLCAWSTQGNTEAFFGQGTRLTVV.

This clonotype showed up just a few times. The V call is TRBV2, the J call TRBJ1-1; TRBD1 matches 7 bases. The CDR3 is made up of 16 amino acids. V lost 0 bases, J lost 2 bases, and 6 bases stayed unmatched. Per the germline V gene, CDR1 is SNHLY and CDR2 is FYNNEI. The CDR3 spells CASSEATGAGNTEAFF. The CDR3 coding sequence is TGTGCCAGCAGTGAAGCCACAGGGGCTGGAAACACTGAAGCTTTCTTT.

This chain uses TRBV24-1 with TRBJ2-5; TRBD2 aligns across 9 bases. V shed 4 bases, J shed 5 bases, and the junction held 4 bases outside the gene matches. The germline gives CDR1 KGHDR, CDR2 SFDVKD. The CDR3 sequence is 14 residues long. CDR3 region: CATSEGGLAETQYF. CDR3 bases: TGTGCCACCAGTGAGGGGGGACTAGCCGAGACCCAGTACTTC.